The 4 T cell receptor beta chains below come from one sample, sequenced in a study of neurological immune-mediated disorders. One entry per CDR3 protein results from TCRdb running MiXCR on the 5' RACE reads. The sample contains 60,000 to 85,000 distinct CDR3 sequences, roughly 5.5% of which appear only once. The specimen was PBMCs. The receptors come from a man aged 18 to 30 with multiple sclerosis.

This clonotype occurred many times. The genes are TRBV5-6 and TRBJ2-3, with TRBD2 identical over 9 bases. Trimming at V came to 2 bases and at J to 1 base, leaving 5 bases not matched to a gene. CDR3 size: 16 residues. Germline V gives CDR1 SGHDT, CDR2 YYEEEE. CDR3 bases: TGTGCCAGCAGCTTCAGAGTAGCGGGGGGCACAGATACGCAGTATTTT. This encodes CASSFRVAGGTDTQYF. Based on the CDR3 plus reference TRBV5-6 and TRBJ2-3, the full variable domain is DAGVTQSPTHLIKTRGQQVTLRCSPKSGHDTVSWYQQALGQGPQFIFQYYEEEERQRGNFPDRFSGHQFPNYSSELNVNALLLGDSALYLCASSFRVAGGTDTQYFGPGTRLTVL.

The sample holds many counts of this clonotype. This chain connects TRBV3-1 to TRBJ2-3, with D unresolved. The V gene lost 7 bases and the J gene lost 2 bases, with 16 bases spanning the gap. From germline, CDR1 is LGHDT and CDR2 YNNKEL (reference sequence). The CDR3 runs 15 residues. The CDR3 DNA sequence: TGTGCCAGCAAAAGGCGCCCGACCAACACAGATACGCAGTATTTT. It codes for CASKRRPTNTDTQYF.

This clonotype was recorded at least ten times. The chain employs TRBV6-5 and TRBJ2-5; 8 positions match TRBD1. The CDR3 length is 15 residues. CDR1 and CDR2 (germline): MNHEY, SVGAGI. Trimming took 6 bases from V and 2 from J; bases not matched to a gene: 8. CDR3 nucleotides: TGTGCCAGCAGGTCAGGGGGCGCGGGTCAAGAGACCCAGTACTTC. Amino acid sequence: CASRSGGAGQETQYF.

This clonotype was picked up many times. This chain links TRBV7-2 with TRBJ1-2, with unresolved D. Trimming cost V 5 bases and J 4 bases, with 14 bases left between them. The V gene's germline CDR1 is SGHTA and CDR2 FQGNSA. CDR3 length: 14 residues. The CDR3 coding sequence is TGTGCCAGCAGCCCTGACGGCCCGGCCTATGGCTACACCTTC. This gives the protein CASSPDGPAYGYTF.